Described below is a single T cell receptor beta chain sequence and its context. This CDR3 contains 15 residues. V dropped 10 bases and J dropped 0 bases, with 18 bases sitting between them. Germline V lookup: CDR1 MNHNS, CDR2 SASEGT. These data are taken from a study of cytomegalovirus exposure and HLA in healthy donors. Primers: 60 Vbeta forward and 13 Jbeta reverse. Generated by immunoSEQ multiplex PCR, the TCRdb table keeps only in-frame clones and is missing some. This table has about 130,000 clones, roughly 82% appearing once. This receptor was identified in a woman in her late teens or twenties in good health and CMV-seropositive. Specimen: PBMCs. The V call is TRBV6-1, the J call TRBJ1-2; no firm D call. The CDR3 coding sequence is TGTGCCACTCCGGACGTGAGGGCCGCTAACTATGGCTACACCTTC. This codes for CATPDVRAANYGYTF.